Listed below are T cell receptor beta chains from one sample, sequenced in a study of technical replicates of blood from several donors. Assay: immunoSEQ multiplex PCR; the TCRdb copy retains only in-frame clones and omits some. The table lists 75,000 to 85,000 clones, approximately 96% of them singletons, with roughly 0.4% in the top ten. The sequenced material came from T cells isolated from PBMCs. These receptors all stem from a human donor in good health. The CDR3 runs from the conserved cysteine through the conserved F or W. The D gene is left open where the match is weak. Size tells how often a clone was seen (once, few, many) or the class of an expanded clone, and some rows leave it out.

v_call: TRBV7-9
d_call: .
j_call: TRBJ2-7
clone_size: .
cdr3_nt: TGTGCCAGCAGCTTCACGACAGGCTACGAGCAGTACTTC
cdr3_aa: CASSFTTGYEQYF

v_call: TRBV25-1
d_call: .
j_call: TRBJ1-1
clone_size: .
cdr3_nt: TGTGCCACCGCCGGGGTGCGGGGGGCGCAACAGGTAGCTTTCTTT
cdr3_aa: CATAGVRGAQQVAFF

v_call: TRBV10-3
d_call: .
j_call: TRBJ2-1
clone_size: .
cdr3_nt: TGTGCCATCAGTGAGCTCACCGGCGGATGGAATGAGCAGTTCTTC
cdr3_aa: CAISELTGGWNEQFF

v_call: TRBV9
d_call: .
j_call: TRBJ1-2
clone_size: .
cdr3_nt: TGTGCCAGCAGCGTAGCGTCTCCCTCCTATGGCTACACCTTC
cdr3_aa: CASSVASPSYGYTF

v_call: TRBV4-1
d_call: .
j_call: TRBJ1-5
clone_size: .
cdr3_nt: TGCGCCAGCAGCCAAGTAGGTTCAGGAAGACCCAATCAGCCCCAGCATTTT
cdr3_aa: CASSQVGSGRPNQPQHF

v_call: TRBV5-6
d_call: .
j_call: TRBJ1-1
clone_size: .
cdr3_nt: TGTGCCAGCAGCCTGACGGGAGGAGAAGCTTTCTTT
cdr3_aa: CASSLTGGEAFF

v_call: TRBV7-6
d_call: .
j_call: TRBJ2-7
clone_size: .
cdr3_nt: TGTGCCAGCAGCTGGAGAAGCTCCTACGAGCAGTACTTC
cdr3_aa: CASSWRSSYEQYF

v_call: TRBV28
d_call: TRBD2
j_call: TRBJ2-7
clone_size: .
cdr3_nt: TGTGCCAGCACACCTAGCGGGCCCACTTGGGAGCAGTACTTC
cdr3_aa: CASTPSGPTWEQYF

v_call: TRBV4-3
d_call: .
j_call: TRBJ2-1
clone_size: .
cdr3_nt: TGCGCCAGCAGCCAAGCGATCAGCGGCTTTAGCTCCTACAATGAGCAGTTCTTC
cdr3_aa: CASSQAISGFSSYNEQFF

v_call: TRBV30
d_call: .
j_call: TRBJ1-2
clone_size: .
cdr3_nt: TGTGCCTGGAGTGTTAAAGGGGCCTTCTATGGCTACACCTTC
cdr3_aa: CAWSVKGAFYGYTF

v_call: TRBV10-3
d_call: .
j_call: TRBJ2-7
clone_size: .
cdr3_nt: TGTGCCATCAACGGGGACACATCCTACGAGCAGTACTTC
cdr3_aa: CAINGDTSYEQYF

v_call: TRBV6-5
d_call: TRBD1
j_call: TRBJ1-1
clone_size: .
cdr3_nt: TGTGCCAGCAGTGACAGGGGGCAGAAGTTTGAAGCTTTCTTT
cdr3_aa: CASSDRGQKFEAFF

v_call: TRBV7-3
d_call: TRBD1
j_call: TRBJ2-3
clone_size: .
cdr3_nt: TGTGCCAGCAGCTTAAAACAGGGGTACACAGATACGCAGTATTTT
cdr3_aa: CASSLKQGYTDTQYF

v_call: TRBV27
d_call: .
j_call: TRBJ1-5
clone_size: once
cdr3_nt: .
cdr3_aa: CASTSGISNQPQHF

v_call: TRBV9
d_call: TRBD1
j_call: TRBJ1-3
clone_size: .
cdr3_nt: TGTGCCAGCAGCGTAGGGGGGACAGGGATGAGCGGAAACACCATATATTTT
cdr3_aa: CASSVGGTGMSGNTIYF

v_call: TRBV10-3
d_call: TRBD1
j_call: TRBJ1-1
clone_size: .
cdr3_nt: TGTGCCATCAGTGAAACAGGGGTGAACACTGAAGCTTTCTTT
cdr3_aa: CAISETGVNTEAFF

v_call: TRBV7-9
d_call: TRBD1
j_call: TRBJ2-1
clone_size: .
cdr3_nt: TGTGCCAGCAGCCACCGGGACAGGGGAATGAATGAGCAGTTCTTC
cdr3_aa: CASSHRDRGMNEQFF

v_call: TRBV5-1
d_call: TRBD1
j_call: TRBJ1-1
clone_size: .
cdr3_nt: TGCGCCAGCAGCCAGGACAGGGCATACACTGAAGCTTTCTTT
cdr3_aa: CASSQDRAYTEAFF

v_call: TRBV6-1
d_call: .
j_call: TRBJ1-2
clone_size: .
cdr3_nt: TGTGCCAGCAGTGTGGCAGATTACTATGGCTACACCTTC
cdr3_aa: CASSVADYYGYTF

v_call: TRBV19
d_call: .
j_call: TRBJ2-3
clone_size: .
cdr3_nt: TGTGCCAGTAGTATGATGGCAGTGACAGATACGCAGTATTTT
cdr3_aa: CASSMMAVTDTQYF

v_call: TRBV9
d_call: .
j_call: TRBJ2-5
clone_size: .
cdr3_nt: TGTGCCAGCAGCGTAGGGGGACAAGTCTGGGAGACCCAGTACTTC
cdr3_aa: CASSVGGQVWETQYF

v_call: TRBV5-1
d_call: TRBD1
j_call: TRBJ2-3
clone_size: once
cdr3_nt: TGCGCCAGCAATACCAACGGACAGGGGCAGTATTTT
cdr3_aa: CASNTNGQGQYF

v_call: TRBV29-1
d_call: .
j_call: TRBJ2-7
clone_size: .
cdr3_nt: TGCAGCGTAAGACCGGGATCCTCCTACGAGCAGTACTTC
cdr3_aa: CSVRPGSSYEQYF

v_call: TRBV5-6
d_call: .
j_call: TRBJ1-1
clone_size: .
cdr3_nt: TGTGCCAGCAGCTTGAGGGGGGGCGGGGACGGGGGAGCTTTCTTT
cdr3_aa: CASSLRGGGDGGAFF

v_call: TRBV30
d_call: TRBD2
j_call: TRBJ2-1
clone_size: .
cdr3_nt: TGTGCCTGGAGCCAGACGAGCGGGAGTGTCTACAATGAGCAGTTCTTC
cdr3_aa: CAWSQTSGSVYNEQFF

v_call: TRBV9
d_call: TRBD2
j_call: TRBJ2-3
clone_size: once
cdr3_nt: TGTGCCAGCAGCACCCGACTAGCATCCGGAGATACGCAGTATTTT
cdr3_aa: CASSTRLASGDTQYF